These 29 T cell receptor beta chains came from one sample sequenced in a study of cytomegalovirus exposure and HLA in healthy donors. Primers included in the PCR were 60 Vbeta and 13 Jbeta primers. Data came from immunoSEQ multiplex PCR; TCRdb stores just in-frame clones and leaves some out. Its clone listing holds over 80,000 clones. The sequencing input was PBMCs. These receptors all stem from a girl aged 10 to 17 in good health and CMV-seropositive.

This chain links TRBV6-4 with TRBJ2-1, with TRBD1 as a possible D gene (5 bases). Trimming shortened V by 0 bases and J by 10 bases, and 13 bases separated the two germline ends. Germline lookup yields CDR1 MRHNA and CDR2 SNTAGT. The length of the CDR3 is 14 residues. CDR3 sequence (DNA): TGTGCCAGCAGTGACTCGGAAGGGGTCCGCGAGCAGTTCTTC. Its protein product is CASSDSEGVREQFF.

The V call is TRBV2, the J call TRBJ1-1, with D hard to call. This CDR3 region has 15 residues. V was cut by 1 base and J by 2 bases, with 11 bases left in between. Germline assignment: CDR1 SNHLY and CDR2 FYNNEI. CDR3: CASSEGFTYNTEAFF. Written as DNA, the CDR3 is TGTGCCAGCAGTGAAGGTTTCACCTACAACACTGAAGCTTTCTTT.

The V call is TRBV5-1, the J call TRBJ2-1; 9 nucleotides align to TRBD1. CDR1 and CDR2 (germline): SGHRS, YFSETQ. J lost 1 base, V lost 6 bases, and 5 bases had no gene match. CDR3 length: 15 residues. CDR3 residues: CASTLGTGSYNEQFF. CDR3 nucleotide sequence: TGCGCCAGCACCCTAGGGACAGGGTCCTACAATGAGCAGTTCTTC.

The V gene is TRBV7-6, the J gene TRBJ1-4, with unresolved D. Germline-derived CDR1 and CDR2 are SGHVS and FNYEAQ. Trimming shortened V by 0 bases and J by 8 bases, and 10 bases separated the two germline ends. CDR3 size: 14 residues. DNA for the CDR3: TGTGCCAGCAGCTTAGCGGCGGGTCACGAAAAACTGTTTTTT. Translating gives CASSLAAGHEKLFF.

The chain recombines TRBV5-6 with TRBJ1-2; D might be TRBD1 (6 bases). The germline V and J ends were trimmed by 4 bases and 0 bases, with 10 bases remaining between them. The CDR3 runs to 14 residues. Per germline, CDR1 SGHDT and CDR2 YYEEEE. The DNA of the CDR3 is TGTGCCAGCAGCCGAAGACAGGCTAACTATGGCTACACCTTC. Protein sequence: CASSRRQANYGYTF.

The chain has TRBV6-5 and TRBJ2-2; tentative D call: TRBD2 (5 bases). Germline CDR1 MNHEY, CDR2 SVGAGI. V dropped 5 bases and J dropped 3 bases, with 10 bases sitting between them. The CDR3 loop spans 14 amino acids. CDR3 in DNA: TGTGCCAGCAGTCGGACTCCGGACACCGGGGAGCTGTTTTTT. Its protein is CASSRTPDTGELFF.

Comment on this clone: A read error may account for a junction end that differs from germline. The V and J genes are TRBV9 and TRBJ1-2; tentative D call: TRBD1 (5 bases). This CDR3 has 11 amino acids. Germline V gives CDR1 SGDLS, CDR2 YYNGEE. Here the CDR3 reads CARSAQQVYTF. The CDR3 DNA reads as TGTGCCAGAAGCGCTCAACAGGTCTACACCTTC.

The chain links TRBV5-6 to TRBJ2-1, with D perhaps matching TRBD2 (5 bases). Trimming took 0 bases from V and 4 from J, leaving 11 bases between them. This CDR3 spans 15 amino acids. Germline V gene sequence: CDR1 SGHDT, CDR2 YYEEEE. The CDR3 region has the DNA TGTGCCAGCAGCTTGGCGGGGAGCAAATACAATGAGCAGTTCTTC. Amino acid sequence: CASSLAGSKYNEQFF.

The chain links TRBV2 to TRBJ1-2; 8 positions match TRBD1. Looked up from germline, CDR1 is SNHLY and CDR2 is FYNNEI. The CDR3 spans 17 residues. V shed 7 bases, J shed 2 bases, and the junction held 15 bases outside the gene matches. The CDR3 nucleotides read TGTGCCAGCAAAAGCTCGACCGGGACAGGAATAAACTATGGCTACACCTTC. It encodes CASKSSTGTGINYGYTF.

As for this clone: The junction departs from the called germline gene at one end, perhaps through a read error. The chain uses TRBV19 and TRBJ1-1; tentative D call: TRBD1 (6 bases). The CDR3 contains 11 residues. Germline values: CDR1 LNHDA, CDR2 SQIVND (reference sequence). The CDR3 spells CANTRGGVSVF. CDR3 sequence (DNA): TGTGCCAATACCCGGGGGGGCGTTTCGGTCTTT.

CDR3 bases: TGTGCCAGCAGCTTAACTCTAGCCACAGTCCGAGCCGGGGAGCTGTTTTTT. It specifies CASSLTLATVRAGELFF. This sequence joins TRBV7-2 and TRBJ2-2; perhaps TRBD2 as D (5 bases). There are 17 residues in the CDR3. V lost 2 bases to trimming and J lost 6 bases, with 19 bases between them. Looked up from germline, CDR1 is SGHTA and CDR2 is FQGNSA.

The J gene is TRBJ1-1, the V gene TRBV6-5, with 11 bases lining up with TRBD1. CDR1 and CDR2 from the germline V gene are MNHEY and SVGAGI. J was trimmed by 7 bases and V by 4 bases; bases with no gene match: 8. This CDR3 comprises 15 residues. The CDR3 sequence is CASSSFPGQGVEAFF. CDR3 bases: TGTGCCAGCAGTTCTTTTCCGGGACAGGGGGTTGAAGCTTTCTTT.

V gene TRBV7-2 combines with J gene TRBJ2-1; TRBD2 is a possible D gene (5 bases). V lost 4 bases and J 9 bases, leaving 13 bases between the germline ends. Germline CDR1 SGHTA, CDR2 FQGNSA. CDR3 length equals 13 residues. CDR3 sequence reads: CASSSNPSGEQFF. CDR3 sequence (DNA): TGTGCCAGCAGCTCGAACCCCAGCGGTGAGCAGTTCTTC.

The chain uses TRBV6-5 and TRBJ2-1, with 13 bases fitting TRBD2. Trimming cost V 4 bases and J 4 bases; bases outside gene matches: 4. Germline CDR1 MNHEY, CDR2 SVGAGI. The CDR3 extends over 16 amino acids. The CDR3 DNA is TGTGCCAGCAGTTCCGTGACTAGCGGGGGGTACAATGAGCAGTTCTTC. Amino acid sequence: CASSSVTSGGYNEQFF.

A word on this clone: At one boundary the junction diverges from the germline segment, which might be a read error. The V call is TRBV4-3, the J call TRBJ1-1; D is possibly TRBD1 (5 bases). Germline V lookup: CDR1 LGHNA, CDR2 YSLEER. The CDR3 has 12 amino acids. This chain's CDR3 is CASSQEGTGAFF. CDR3 DNA sequence: TGCGCCAGCAGCCAAGAGGGGACTGGAGCTTTCTTT.

CDR3 sequence: CASSVDGEQNTEAFF. The CDR3 coding sequence is TGTGCCAGCAGCGTGGACGGGGAGCAGAACACTGAAGCTTTCTTT. This chain uses TRBV2 with TRBJ1-1; D remains unclear. Trimming cost V 6 bases and J 1 base, with 15 bases left between them. The length of the CDR3 is 15 residues. Germline CDR1 is SNHLY and CDR2 is FYNNEI.

This chain connects TRBV9 to TRBJ2-1; the match to TRBD2 covers 10 bases. The CDR3 loop spans 18 amino acids. V lost 1 base, J lost 6 bases, and 13 bases stayed unmatched. CDR1 and CDR2 from the germline V gene are SGDLS and YYNGEE. CDR3 DNA sequence: TGTGCCAGCAGCGTAAGCTCGGGGGGGGCTAGCGGGGGCAATGAGCAGTTCTTC. As protein: CASSVSSGGASGGNEQFF.

The rearrangement joins TRBV5-1 to TRBJ2-3, with 7 bases aligning to TRBD1. The CDR3 length is 15 residues. CDR1 SGHRS and CDR2 YFSETQ come from the germline V gene. V shed 4 bases and J 2 bases; nucleotides not matched to a gene: 7. CDR3 DNA sequence: TGCGCCAGCAGCACACGGACAGGTTACACAGATACGCAGTATTTT. Amino acids: CASSTRTGYTDTQYF.

CDR3 sequence: CASSLSRGGRTEAFF. The CDR3 DNA sequence: TGTGCCAGCAGCTTAAGCAGGGGCGGACGGACTGAAGCTTTCTTT. This chain links TRBV7-2 with TRBJ1-1; D possibly corresponds to TRBD1 (6 bases). The V end was cut by 2 bases, the J end by 5 bases, with 15 bases between. This CDR3 contains 15 residues. Germline V gene sequence: CDR1 SGHTA, CDR2 FQGNSA.

This sequence joins TRBV11-2 and TRBJ1-1; D ambiguous. Trimming removed 8 bases at V and 1 base at J, with 11 bases between. The germline V gene encodes CDR1 SGHAT and CDR2 FQNNGV. CDR3 length: 13 amino acids. Here the CDR3 reads CASGSDWNTEAFF. CDR3 nucleotide sequence: TGTGCCAGCGGAAGTGACTGGAACACTGAAGCTTTCTTT.

The V and J genes are TRBV27 and TRBJ2-1; possible D gene TRBD1, 9 bases. Germline-derived CDR1 and CDR2 are MNHEY and SMNVEV (reference sequence). The CDR3 totals 15 residues. Trimming pared 6 bases from V and 5 bases from J, leaving 17 bases between. The DNA for the CDR3 is TGTGCCAGCAGCCCGGGGGGGACAGGGAACAATGAGCAGTTCTTC. Protein product: CASSPGGTGNNEQFF.

The genes are TRBV6-5 and TRBJ1-4; 9 bases align to TRBD1. Germline V lookup: CDR1 MNHEY, CDR2 SVGAGI. The V and J ends lost 6 bases and 7 bases, in that order; junction bases with no gene match: 6. The CDR3 covers 14 residues. CDR3 nucleotides: TGTGCCAGCAGGACGGGACAGGGCGGTGAAAAACTGTTTTTT. The encoded protein is CASRTGQGGEKLFF.

This chain connects TRBV4-3 to TRBJ1-1; 9 nucleotides align to TRBD1. CDR3 length equals 18 residues. With V trimmed by 2 bases and J by 6 bases, 16 bases remained unmatched. The germline CDR1 and CDR2 sequences are LGHNA and YSLEER. The CDR3 DNA sequence: TGCGCCAGCAGCCAACAAACCGTTCCGGGACAGGGACTGTCTGAAGCTTTCTTT. Translation gives CASSQQTVPGQGLSEAFF.

V gene TRBV15 combines with J gene TRBJ1-1, with D uncertain. The germline V gene has CDR1 LNHNV and CDR2 YYDKDF (reference sequence). This CDR3 is 11 amino acids long. V shed 4 bases and J shed 8 bases, with 8 bases lying between them. The CDR3 bases are TGTGCCACCAGCACTGGAGAAGAAGCTTTCTTT. Protein: CATSTGEEAFF.

V and J are TRBV29-1 and TRBJ2-7, with 10 bases identical to TRBD1. The V gene end was trimmed by 4 bases and the J gene end by 7 bases; junction bases not matched to a gene: 1. This CDR3 contains 11 residues. CDR1 is SQVTM, CDR2 ANQGSEA, per germline. The CDR3, as DNA: TGCAGCGTTGGGACAGGGGGGGAGCAGTACGTC. It codes for CSVGTGGEQYV.

The rearrangement uses TRBV18 and TRBJ1-1; 7 bases fit TRBD1. The V and J ends lost 2 bases and 2 bases, in that order; junction bases with no gene match: 5. Germline-derived CDR1 and CDR2 are KGHSH and LQKENI. This CDR3 has 15 amino acids. The CDR3 DNA sequence: TGTGCCAGCTCACCAGCGACAGGGTCCAACACTGAAGCTTTCTTT. This encodes CASSPATGSNTEAFF.

This chain joins TRBV7-9 and TRBJ2-5; 10 bases are shared with TRBD1. Unmatched junction bases numbered 5, after V lost 6 bases and J lost 4 bases. The CDR3 totals 14 residues. Germline values: CDR1 SEHNR, CDR2 FQNEAQ (reference sequence). The CDR3 DNA sequence: TGTGCCAGCAGAAGAGACAGGGGGCGAGAGACCCAGTACTTC. Amino acid sequence: CASRRDRGRETQYF.

This chain uses TRBV27 with TRBJ1-1; 10 positions agree with TRBD1. The CDR3 runs to 15 residues. CDR1 and CDR2 from the germline V gene are MNHEY and SMNVEV (reference sequence). V gave up 8 bases and J gave up 11 bases; unmatched junction bases: 17. The CDR3 region is CASYQTGTGEVRAFF. In DNA form, the CDR3 reads TGTGCCAGCTACCAAACCGGGACAGGGGAGGTCCGGGCTTTCTTT.

A word on this clone: One end of the junction varies from germline; a read error may be responsible. The chain carries TRBV14 and TRBJ2-1, with D maybe TRBD2 (6 bases). The CDR3 runs to 13 residues. Per the germline V gene, CDR1 is SGHDN and CDR2 is FVKESK. The CDR3 is CASSQGPISLAIF. CDR3 DNA: TGTGCCAGCAGCCAAGGCCCAATCTCCCTAGCGATCTTC.